This TCR beta chain was captured by sequencing in a study of blood T cell repertoires in COVID-19. TCRdb's table, derived via immunoSEQ multiplex PCR, lists solely in-frame clones and lacks some. This table holds about 75,000 clones, 80% to 95% found once. There are 14 residues in the CDR3. The ends were cut back, 5 bases at V and 6 bases at J, with 14 bases in the middle. CDR1 LNHDA and CDR2 SQIVND come from the germline V gene (reference sequence). The V gene is TRBV19, the J gene TRBJ1-5, with D possibly TRBD1 on 5 matching bases. The source material was peripheral blood. The TCR originated in a human donor in a cohort sampled during active COVID-19. CDR3 sequence reads: CASSDQGGGQPQHF. CDR3 nucleotide sequence: TGTGCCAGTAGTGACCAGGGCGGGGGTCAGCCCCAGCATTTT.